This T cell receptor (beta chain) was sequenced in a study of blood T cell repertoires in COVID-19. As for the study in general: From the United States, Italy and Spain came samples of acute and convalescent COVID-19. T cells, B-cell-depleted T cells, or PBMCs supplied cDNA or gDNA.

Per the study methods: By means of reference gene primer amplification, nucleated cell counts were estimated. TCRdb's copy holds only in-frame clones and misses some; the assay was immunoSEQ multiplex PCR. The V and J calls and the clone size are those of that table, but D and trimming were determined from the DNA. This table holds about 100,000 clones, roughly 79% found once. Germline V gene data show CDR1 as SGHDN and CDR2 as FVKESK. Trimming removed 6 bases from V and 9 bases from J; junction bases left unmatched: 9. The CDR3 has 15 residues. The receptor was derived from a woman in her sixties or seventies with acute or convalescent COVID-19. This sequence joins TRBV14 and TRBJ2-1; 12 bases fit TRBD2. The sequencing input was peripheral blood. CDR3 residues: CASRPLAGGPSEQFF. The CDR3 DNA reads TGTGCCAGCAGGCCCCTAGCGGGGGGGCCTAGTGAGCAGTTCTTC. Together with reference TRBV14 and TRBJ2-1, the CDR3 gives the full variable domain: EAGVTQFPSHSVIEKGQTVTLRCDPISGHDNLYWYRRVMGKEIKFLLHFVKESKQDESGMPNNRFLAERTGGTYSTLKVQPAELEDSGVYFCASRPLAGGPSEQFFGPGTRLTVL.